This T cell receptor (beta chain) is from a study of blood T cell repertoires in COVID-19 (dated by TCRdb to 2018 to 2021). With respect to the entire study: Samples covering the acute and convalescent phases of COVID-19 were provided by collaborators in the United States, Italy and Spain. The prospective study material was composed of cDNA or gDNA derived from T cells, B-cell-depleted T cells, or PBMCs. Deeply sampled blood TCRbeta repertoires from subjects exposed to, actively infected with, or recovered from COVID-19 were included in the dataset. The repertoires were released in a freely available public database intended as a resource for research on the immune response to SARS-CoV-2. The samples were drawn from the first 160 participants of the ongoing ImmuneRACE study and from 1,200 or so subjects provided by 6 global collaborators. Nearly every sample came with metadata listing a de-identified subject ID, COVID-19 status, age in years and sex. Where available, HLA class I and class II types were taken from metadata supplied by the sample provider and were not determined by assay-based typing. Beyond this particular receptor, the publication reports: The amount of clinical and demographic metadata varied by source and participant and was provided uncurated.

TCRbeta CDR3 regions were amplified from genomic DNA by means of the immunoSEQ Assay, a bias-controlled multiplex PCR. Per the authors' processing: The number of nucleated cells in each sample was estimated from the amplification of reference gene primers within the assay. To quantify the absolute abundance of each unique TCRbeta CDR3 rearrangement, sequence reads were collapsed and filtered. For each sample, productive Simpson clonality was calculated by taking the square root of Simpson's diversity index across productive rearrangements. TCRdb retrieved this table from immuneACCESS and kept in-frame rearrangements only. Not all clones are present; in checked studies, unresolved V genes account for under half, and no reason is known for the remainder. V, J and clone size are those of that table, while D and trimming were read from the DNA. Present in this sample are about 110,000 clones, about nine tenths of which were seen just once. 2.4% of the sample is taken by the ten largest.

Each collaborating institution followed its own protocols to collect whole blood in K2EDTA tubes. For TCRbeta analysis, collaborators shipped samples in one of three forms: frozen whole blood, isolated PBMCs, or DNA extracted from either of those sample types. A note on this clone: Its target antigen remains unknown. The record has no base qualities; no much larger clone is one base away.

In the germline V gene, CDR1 corresponds to SGHTA and CDR2 to FQGNSA. Trimming takes 1 base off V and 0 bases off J; junction bases not matched to a gene: 5. The CDR3 runs 17 residues from the cysteine to the phenylalanine. The sequence is cut down to CDR3 DNA, 51 bases in frame from base 1. The sample taken for sequencing was peripheral blood. This receptor was taken from a human donor in a cohort sampled during active COVID-19. The chain joins TRBV7-2 to TRBJ2-3; the junction holds 9 bases that match TRBD2. CDR3 sequence: CASSLVAGGTSTDTQYF. The sequence in DNA is TGTGCCAGCAGCTTAGTGGCGGGAGGGACTAGCACAGATACGCAGTATTTT.